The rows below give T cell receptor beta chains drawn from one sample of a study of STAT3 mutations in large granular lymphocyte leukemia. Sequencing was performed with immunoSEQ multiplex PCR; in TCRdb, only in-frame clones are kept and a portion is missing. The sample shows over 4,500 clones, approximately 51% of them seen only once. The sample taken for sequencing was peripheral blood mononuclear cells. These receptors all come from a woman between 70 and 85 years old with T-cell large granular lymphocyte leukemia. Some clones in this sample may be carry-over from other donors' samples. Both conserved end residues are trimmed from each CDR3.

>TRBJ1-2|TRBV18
ASSPLDGLGARGYT
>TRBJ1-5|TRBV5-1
ASSPRWGGGEPQH
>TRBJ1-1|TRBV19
ASSIDGPNTEAF
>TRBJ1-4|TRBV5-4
ASSWGLGDEKLF
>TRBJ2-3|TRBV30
AWSDGGPTDTQY
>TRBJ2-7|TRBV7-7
ASSQRQGGEQY
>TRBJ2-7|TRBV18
ASSRTASSYEQY
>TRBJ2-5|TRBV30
AWLDLAGGLTQETQY
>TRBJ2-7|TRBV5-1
ASSFGSSYEQY
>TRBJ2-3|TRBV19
ASSPWTSGRTDTQY
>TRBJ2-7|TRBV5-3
ARSNVERERYEQY
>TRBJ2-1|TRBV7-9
ASSYDNEQF
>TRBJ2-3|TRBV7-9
ASSFSDTQY
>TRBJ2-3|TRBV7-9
ASSLGTGSYTQY
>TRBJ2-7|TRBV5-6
ASSLGAGSYEQY
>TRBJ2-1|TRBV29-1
SVELSRYNEQF
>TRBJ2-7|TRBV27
ASRLQGASYEQY
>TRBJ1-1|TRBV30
AWRGNTEAF
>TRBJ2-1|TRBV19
ASSVVAGPYNEQF
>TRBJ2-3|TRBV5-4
ASRTDRGNTDTQY
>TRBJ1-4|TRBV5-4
ASSSGDRVEEKLF
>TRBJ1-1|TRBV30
AWNSGTEAF
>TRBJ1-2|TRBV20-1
SARRSYGYT
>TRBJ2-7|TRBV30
AWGQGIHEQY
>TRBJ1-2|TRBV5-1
ASSLGGDRGYT
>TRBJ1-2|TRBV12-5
ASGLGGGRGYT
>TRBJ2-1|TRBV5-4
ASSLEREGQF
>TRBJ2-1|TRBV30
AWSEGGGQF
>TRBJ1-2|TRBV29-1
SVGGGGYGYT
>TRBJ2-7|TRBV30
AWSPSTGGKY
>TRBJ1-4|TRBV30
AWSPGQGREKLF
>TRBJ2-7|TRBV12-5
ASGLSRQGKAYEQY
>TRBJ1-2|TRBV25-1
ASSEPGPFGGYT
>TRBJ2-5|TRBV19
ASSETQETQY
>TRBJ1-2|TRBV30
AWSVPRGQGGYGYT
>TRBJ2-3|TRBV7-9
ASSRASTDTQY
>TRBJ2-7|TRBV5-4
ASTRGGEQY
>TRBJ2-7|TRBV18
ASSQDSYEQY
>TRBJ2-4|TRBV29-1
SAGMGQGNIQY
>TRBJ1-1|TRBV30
AWGQASYTEAF
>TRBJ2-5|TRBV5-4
ASSLAGRGQETQY
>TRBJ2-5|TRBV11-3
ASSFPGTETQY
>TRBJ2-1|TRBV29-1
SALPGQSNEQF
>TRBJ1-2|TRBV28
ASVLGGAGYGYT
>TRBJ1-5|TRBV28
ASSTDGLNQPQH
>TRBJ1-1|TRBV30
AWSRWDRVTEAF
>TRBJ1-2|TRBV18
ASSDRIGYT
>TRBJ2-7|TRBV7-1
ASRASGSDEQY